One and the same sample provided the 27 T cell receptor beta chains below, sequenced in a study of T cell responses to AZD1222 COVID-19 vaccine. Measured with immunoSEQ multiplex PCR; TCRdb has only the in-frame clones, and not every one. This table holds 110,000 to 150,000 clones, about 93% found once. The sequencing used peripheral blood, collected on day 0 of AZD1222 vaccination. The receptors here all came from an adult in good health.

V and J are TRBV28 and TRBJ1-5; D possibly corresponds to TRBD1 (6 bases). Germline loops: CDR1 MDHEN, CDR2 SYDVKM. The ends were cut back, 6 bases at V and 7 bases at J, with 22 bases in the middle. This CDR3 region has 16 residues. As DNA, the CDR3 is TGTGCCAGCAGGGAGACTCAGGGGCAGGGCCGGCAGCCCCAGCATTTT. It is translated as CASRETQGQGRQPQHF.

The chain employs TRBV10-3 and TRBJ2-1, with D unresolved. The CDR3 runs 15 residues. CDR1 ENHRY and CDR2 SYGVKD come from the germline V gene. Trimming shortened V by 2 bases and J by 7 bases, and 15 bases separated the two germline ends. CDR3 in amino acids: CAISEVAGSSNEQFF. CDR3 nucleotide sequence: TGTGCCATCAGTGAGGTGGCAGGATCTTCTAATGAGCAGTTCTTC.

The rearrangement uses TRBV9 and TRBJ1-6; 7 bases fit TRBD1. CDR1 and CDR2 (germline): SGDLS, YYNGEE. V lost 4 bases, J lost 6 bases, and 10 bases stayed unmatched. CDR3 length: 16 residues. In nucleotides, the CDR3 is TGTGCCAGCAGCTACTATGACAGGGCGAGTAATTCACCCCTCCACTTT. Translating gives CASSYYDRASNSPLHF.

V is TRBV9 and J is TRBJ2-1; D remains unclear. CDR3 size: 11 residues. Trimming removed 1 base at V and 8 bases at J, with 4 bases between. CDR1 and CDR2 (germline): SGDLS, YYNGEE. The CDR3 DNA reads as TGTGCCAGCAGCGTACTGGATGAGCAGTTCTTC. Translated: CASSVLDEQFF.

The rearrangement joins TRBV5-8 to TRBJ1-1; no clear D gene. Germline V CDR1 and CDR2: SGHTS, YDEGEE. The V end lost 0 bases, the J end lost 0 bases, and 9 bases lay between the germline ends. This CDR3 is built from 15 residues. The CDR3 reads CASSLEATLNTEAFF. The CDR3 nucleotides are TGTGCCAGCAGCTTGGAAGCCACCTTGAACACTGAAGCTTTCTTT.

The chain links TRBV24-1 to TRBJ2-6; 7 bases line up with TRBD1. Germline V gives CDR1 KGHDR, CDR2 SFDVKD. The V gene end was trimmed by 3 bases and the J gene end by 2 bases; junction bases not matched to a gene: 9. CDR3 length: 18 residues. CDR3 protein: CATSDPGSTGAGANVLTF. CDR3 sequence (DNA): TGTGCCACCAGTGATCCCGGGTCAACAGGGGCTGGGGCCAACGTCCTGACTTTC.

The V call is TRBV6-5, the J call TRBJ2-7, with 7 bases identical to TRBD2. The germline gives CDR1 MNHEY, CDR2 SVGAGI. V shed 2 bases and J 12 bases; nucleotides not matched to a gene: 10. This CDR3 has 13 residues. The CDR3 bases are TGTGCCAGCAGTTACAACCAGCGGGGCAGTGGGTACTTC. Translating it yields CASSYNQRGSGYF.

The chain couples TRBV6-1 to TRBJ1-6; 8 nucleotides align to TRBD1. CDR1 and CDR2 (germline): MNHNS, SASEGT. The V and J ends lost 6 bases and 6 bases, in that order; junction bases with no gene match: 4. The CDR3 spans 14 residues. CDR3 in DNA: TGTGCCAGCAGGGCGACAGGGGCTAATTCACCCCTCCACTTT. It specifies CASRATGANSPLHF.

The V gene is TRBV19, the J gene TRBJ1-5; no definite D call. The V gene's germline CDR1 is LNHDA and CDR2 SQIVND (reference sequence). This CDR3 spans 14 amino acids. Trimming took 5 bases from V and 4 from J, leaving 12 bases between them. The CDR3 sequence is CASSDVSVNQPQHF. The CDR3 bases are TGTGCCAGTAGTGATGTGTCGGTTAATCAGCCCCAGCATTTT.

V gene TRBV28 combines with J gene TRBJ2-3, with D perhaps matching TRBD2 (6 bases). Germline lookup yields CDR1 MDHEN and CDR2 SYDVKM. Trimming took 3 bases from V and 5 from J, leaving 18 bases between them. The CDR3 runs to 16 residues. CDR3 in amino acids: CASSFLGGATEDTQYF. As DNA, the CDR3 is TGTGCCAGCAGTTTCCTAGGAGGGGCAACCGAAGATACGCAGTATTTT.

The chain uses TRBV2 and TRBJ2-1; TRBD1 aligns across 7 bases. With 11 bases clipped from V and 6 bases from J, the junction kept 10 bases outside the gene matches. This CDR3 spans 13 amino acids. CDR1 SNHLY and CDR2 FYNNEI come from the germline V gene. The CDR3 nucleotides read TGTGCCGAACAGGGGTTTTCGGGCAATGAGCAGTTCTTC. Translating gives CAEQGFSGNEQFF.

V gene TRBV24-1 combines with J gene TRBJ2-5; TRBD1 might be the D (7 bases). CDR1 is KGHDR and CDR2 is SFDVKD in the germline V gene. The CDR3 extends over 14 amino acids. V dropped 9 bases and J dropped 2 bases, with 15 bases sitting between them. The CDR3 nucleotides are TGTGCCACCGGCGGCAGGGGGGCTCAAGAGACCCAGTACTTC. Its protein product is CATGGRGAQETQYF.

CDR3 nucleotide sequence: TGTGAAGTAAAGTTTGCCAAAAACATTCAGTACTTC. It specifies CEVKFAKNIQYF. The gene calls are TRBV28 and TRBJ2-4; D not certain. This CDR3 spans 12 amino acids. The germline gives CDR1 MDHEN, CDR2 SYDVKM.

The chain recombines TRBV7-2 with TRBJ1-2; possibly TRBD1 for D (5 bases). This CDR3 has 13 amino acids. The germline V gene has CDR1 SGHTA and CDR2 FQGNSA. Trimming cost V 3 bases and J 6 bases, with 11 bases left between them. CDR3 nucleotides: TGTGCCAGCAGCTTGAGTGCAGGGAATGGCTACACCTTC. It codes for CASSLSAGNGYTF.

This clone was detected only a few times. The V gene is TRBV11-2, the J gene TRBJ2-7; TRBD2 agrees at 9 bases. The ends lost 0 bases at V and 5 bases at J; junction bases unmatched: 11. The CDR3 covers 17 residues. CDR1 is SGHAT, CDR2 FQNNGV, per germline. Here the CDR3 DNA reads TGTGCCAGCAGCTTAGATCCGCGTAGCGGGAGTTTTGACGAGCAGTACTTC. Protein product: CASSLDPRSGSFDEQYF. The whole variable domain, filled in from reference TRBV11-2 and TRBJ2-7, reads EAGVAQSPRYKIIEKRQSVAFWCNPISGHATLYWYQQILGQGPKLLIQFQNNGVVDDSQLPKDRFSAERLKGVDSTLKIQPAKLEDSAVYLCASSLDPRSGSFDEQYFGPGTRLTVT.

V gene TRBV5-1 combines with J gene TRBJ2-1; 8 bases are a match to TRBD2. V trimming: 0 bases; J trimming: 5 bases; junction bases outside the gene matches: 13. CDR3 length equals 18 residues. CDR1 and CDR2 from the germline V gene are SGHRS and YFSETQ. The CDR3, as DNA: TGCGCCAGCAGCTTGGGCCCGCCGGGAGGGGGGGCACACAATGAGCAGTTCTTC. Its protein product is CASSLGPPGGGAHNEQFF.

Notes on this clone: The same CDR3 is also encoded by other DNA sequences in this sample. This rearrangement joins TRBV27 to TRBJ1-5; D is ambiguous. Germline lookup yields CDR1 MNHEY and CDR2 SMNVEV (reference sequence). V was cut by 3 bases and J by 4 bases, with 7 bases left in between. This CDR3 has 13 amino acids. The CDR3 sequence is CASSLMRNQPQHF. DNA for the CDR3: TGTGCCAGCAGTTTGATGAGGAATCAGCCCCAGCATTTT.

The CDR3 DNA is TGTGCCAGCAGCGTAGAAACGAGTTACGAGCAGTACTTC. Translating gives CASSVETSYEQYF. The chain carries TRBV9 and TRBJ2-7; D is unresolved. The V gene lost 0 bases and the J gene lost 4 bases, with 8 bases spanning the gap. Germline CDR1 reads SGDLS; CDR2 reads YYNGEE. CDR3 size: 13 residues.

This clone appeared a single time. This chain connects TRBV28 to TRBJ1-1, with 8 positions matching TRBD1. Germline-derived CDR1 and CDR2 are MDHEN and SYDVKM. This CDR3 is built from 16 residues. V was pared by 4 bases and J by 8 bases, with 15 bases of the junction left unmatched. The CDR3 nucleotides read TGTGCCAGCAGTTACCGAACTATCCGGGACAGGCAGGAAGCTTTCTTT. As protein: CASSYRTIRDRQEAFF.

This chain connects TRBV29-1 to TRBJ1-3, with 8 positions matching TRBD1. Looked up from germline, CDR1 is SQVTM and CDR2 is ANQGSEA. Trimming cost V 5 bases and J 3 bases; bases outside gene matches: 6. This CDR3 contains 14 residues. The DNA for the CDR3 is TGCAGCGTTCGGACAGGGTTGCATGGAAACACCATATATTTT. It yields the protein CSVRTGLHGNTIYF.

The rearrangement joins TRBV6-6 to TRBJ2-1; D tentatively reads TRBD1 or TRBD2 (5 bases each). This CDR3 region has 12 residues. V was cut by 6 bases and J by 9 bases, with 12 bases left in between. Germline V gene sequence: CDR1 MNHNY, CDR2 SVGAGI (reference sequence). The chain's CDR3 is CASSLGTGEQFF. The CDR3 bases are TGTGCCAGCAGCCTGGGGACGGGTGAGCAGTTCTTC.

This chain links TRBV28 with TRBJ2-7, with TRBD1 matching 7 bases. Losses at the gene ends were 5 bases for V and 4 bases for J; bases not matched to a gene: 5. This CDR3 region has 13 residues. Germline-derived CDR1 and CDR2 are MDHEN and SYDVKM. The CDR3 DNA reads as TGTGCCAGCAGTCGACAGGGCAAATACGAGCAGTACTTC. Residues: CASSRQGKYEQYF.

The chain has TRBV23-1 and TRBJ1-2; 7 bases fit TRBD1. TRBV23-1 falls under the ORF class, with uncertain function. V lost 6 bases, J lost 1 base, and 23 bases stayed unmatched. CDR3 length: 20 amino acids. Here the CDR3 reads CASSPSNTGQGGVDNYGYTF. CDR3 nucleotide sequence: TGCGCCAGCAGCCCATCCAACACGGGTCAGGGGGGAGTCGATAACTATGGCTACACCTTC.

The V gene is TRBV21-1, the J gene TRBJ2-3. TRBV21-1 represents a pseudogene. The CDR3 is made up of 18 amino acids. As DNA, the CDR3 is TGTGCCAGCAGCAAAGAGGCAGGAGTCCCAAGTTCCACAGATACGCAGTATTTT. This gives the protein CASSKEAGVPSSTDTQYF.

The rearrangement links TRBV3-1 (or the pseudogene TRBV3-2) to TRBJ1-2, with 7 bases that match TRBD1. V lost 1 base and J lost 5; bases outside the gene matches: 7. Germline V gene data show CDR1 as LGHDT and CDR2 as YNNKEL (reference sequence). The CDR3 has 15 amino acids. DNA of the CDR3: TGTGCCAGCAGCCAAGGGACAGGTTATCTGTATGGCTACACCTTC. This gives the protein CASSQGTGYLYGYTF.

A single count supports this clone. The rearrangement uses TRBV27 and TRBJ1-2; D is ambiguous. The CDR3 totals 14 residues. From germline, CDR1 is MNHEY and CDR2 SMNVEV (reference sequence). Trimming removed 6 bases at V and 0 bases at J, with 11 bases between. The CDR3 sequence is CASSRQASNYGYTF. In DNA, the CDR3 is TGTGCCAGCAGCCGGCAGGCATCTAACTATGGCTACACCTTC.

This sequence joins TRBV5-6 and TRBJ2-6, with D possibly matching TRBD2 (6 bases). CDR3 length: 17 residues. Germline V gives CDR1 SGHDT, CDR2 YYEEEE. V lost 4 bases and J 3 bases, leaving 17 bases between the germline ends. The CDR3 region is CASSHVRTKYGANVLTF. The CDR3 DNA reads TGTGCCAGCAGCCATGTGAGGACTAAGTATGGGGCCAACGTCCTGACTTTC.